The following is a T cell receptor beta chain sequence with its context. This sample was included in a study of blood T cell repertoires in COVID-19. The CDR3 sequence is 16 residues long. Trimming took 0 bases from V and 5 from J, leaving 16 bases between them. Germline V CDR1 and CDR2: SGDLS, YYNGEE. Data came from immunoSEQ multiplex PCR; TCRdb stores just in-frame clones and leaves some out. The table has 250,000 to 400,000 clones, roughly 90% seen once. Material: peripheral blood. This TCR came from a young woman with COVID-19, enrolled during active disease. V usage is TRBV9 and J usage is TRBJ2-3, with no clear D. CDR3 in DNA: TGTGCCAGCAGCGTAGGAGGTGGTGTTTCCTTAGATACGCAGTATTTT. It encodes CASSVGGGVSLDTQYF.